This entry concerns a single T cell receptor beta chain. Library preparation tagged each individual cDNA molecule with a unique molecular identifier. MiXCR, applied by TCRdb to the RACE reads, yields one record per CDR3 protein. The profile shows some 84,000 distinct CDR3 sequences, about 10% of them singletons. These data are taken from a study of human T cells and chemical hapten exposure. As to time point: patch test 2, 6 weeks after DPC sensitization. Specified treatment: therapeutic diphenylcyclopropenone sensitization with weekly scalp DPC. Blood sampling occurred before each patch-test application. This clonotype was obtained from a woman in her fifties or sixties with alopecia areata. Some clones in this sample may be carry-over from other donors' samples. The sequencing here drew on whole blood, taken in connection with sensitization to the hapten diphenylcyclopropenone (DPC).

The CDR3 reads CASSQLAGGNNEQFF. In nucleotides, the CDR3 is TGCGCCAGCAGCCAGCTAGCGGGAGGGAACAATGAGCAGTTCTTC. The V and J genes are TRBV4-1 and TRBJ2-1, with 12 nucleotides matching TRBD2. This CDR3 spans 15 amino acids. V dropped 3 bases and J dropped 5; count of bases not matched to a gene: 2. Germline CDR1 is MGHRA and CDR2 is YSYEKL.